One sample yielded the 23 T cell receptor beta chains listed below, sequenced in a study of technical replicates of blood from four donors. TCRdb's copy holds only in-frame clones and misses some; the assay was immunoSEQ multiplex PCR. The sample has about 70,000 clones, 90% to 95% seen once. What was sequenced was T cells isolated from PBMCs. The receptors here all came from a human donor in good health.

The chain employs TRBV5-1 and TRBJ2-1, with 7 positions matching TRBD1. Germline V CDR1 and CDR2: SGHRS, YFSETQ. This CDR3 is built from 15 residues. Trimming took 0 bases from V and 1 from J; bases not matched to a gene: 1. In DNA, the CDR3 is TGCGCCAGCAGCTTGGAGGGGGCGTCCTACAATGAGCAGTTCTTC. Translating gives CASSLEGASYNEQFF.

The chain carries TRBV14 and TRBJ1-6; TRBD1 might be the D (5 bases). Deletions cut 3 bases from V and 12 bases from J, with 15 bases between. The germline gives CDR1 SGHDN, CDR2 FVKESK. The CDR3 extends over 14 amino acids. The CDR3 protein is CASSQRGPGVPLHF. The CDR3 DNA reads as TGTGCCAGCAGCCAGCGGGGACCGGGGGTACCCCTCCACTTT.

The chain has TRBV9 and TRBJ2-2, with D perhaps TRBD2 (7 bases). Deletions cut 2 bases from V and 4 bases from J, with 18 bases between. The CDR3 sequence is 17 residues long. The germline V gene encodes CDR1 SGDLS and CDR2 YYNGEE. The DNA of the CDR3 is TGTGCCAGCAGCGTTTCCGGGGGGCAGATGGGCACCGGGGAGCTGTTTTTT. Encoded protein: CASSVSGGQMGTGELFF.

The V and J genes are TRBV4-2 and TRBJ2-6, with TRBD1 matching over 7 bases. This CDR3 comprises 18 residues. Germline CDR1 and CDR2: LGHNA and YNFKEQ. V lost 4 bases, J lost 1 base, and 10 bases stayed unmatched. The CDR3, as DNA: TGTGCCAGCAGCCCTAATCGGGACAGCTATTCTGGGGCCAACGTCCTGACTTTC. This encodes CASSPNRDSYSGANVLTF.

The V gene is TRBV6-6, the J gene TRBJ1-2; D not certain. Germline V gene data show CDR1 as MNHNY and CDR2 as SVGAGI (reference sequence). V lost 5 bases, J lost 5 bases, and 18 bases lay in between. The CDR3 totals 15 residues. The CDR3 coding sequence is TGTGCCAGCAGTCAAACAGATAACAAACTGTATGGCTACACCTTC. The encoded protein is CASSQTDNKLYGYTF.

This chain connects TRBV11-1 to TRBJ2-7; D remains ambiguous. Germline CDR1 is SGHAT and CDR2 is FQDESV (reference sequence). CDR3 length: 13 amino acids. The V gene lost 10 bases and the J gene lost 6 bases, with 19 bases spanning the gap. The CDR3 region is CATHTLPGAEQYF. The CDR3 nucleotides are TGTGCCACCCACACCCTCCCTGGTGCCGAGCAGTACTTC.

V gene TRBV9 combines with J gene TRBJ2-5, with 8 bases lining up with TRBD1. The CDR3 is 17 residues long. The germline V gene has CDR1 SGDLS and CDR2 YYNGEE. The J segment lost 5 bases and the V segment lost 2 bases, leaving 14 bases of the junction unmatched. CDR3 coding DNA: TGTGCCAGCAGCGTGGCCAATTGGCCAGGGGGCCGGGAGACCCAGTACTTC. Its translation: CASSVANWPGGRETQYF.

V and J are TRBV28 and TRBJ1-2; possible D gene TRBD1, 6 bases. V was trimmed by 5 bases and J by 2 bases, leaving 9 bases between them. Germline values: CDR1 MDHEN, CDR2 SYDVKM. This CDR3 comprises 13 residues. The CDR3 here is CASSETGNYGYTF. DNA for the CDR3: TGTGCCAGCAGTGAAACAGGGAACTATGGCTACACCTTC.

The CDR3 region has the DNA TGTGCCAGCAGCCCTGGTGGGGGCAGCAATCAGCCCCAGCATTTT. Translation gives CASSPGGGSNQPQHF. The gene calls are TRBV5-4 and TRBJ1-5; D perhaps matches TRBD1 (6 bases). Per germline, CDR1 SGHNT and CDR2 YYREEE (reference sequence). The CDR3 is made up of 15 amino acids. Trimming cost V 4 bases and J 1 base, with 12 bases left between them.

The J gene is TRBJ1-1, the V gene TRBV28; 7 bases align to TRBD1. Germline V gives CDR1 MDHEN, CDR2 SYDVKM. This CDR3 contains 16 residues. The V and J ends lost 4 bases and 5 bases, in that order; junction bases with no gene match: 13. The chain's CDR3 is CASSSLIRQGETEAFF. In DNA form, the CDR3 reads TGTGCCAGCAGTTCTCTCATCAGACAGGGCGAGACTGAAGCTTTCTTT.

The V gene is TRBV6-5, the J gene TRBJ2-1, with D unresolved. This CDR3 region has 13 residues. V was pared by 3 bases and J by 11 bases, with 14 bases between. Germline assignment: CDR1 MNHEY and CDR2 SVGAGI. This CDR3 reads CASSYNELSQQFF. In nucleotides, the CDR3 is TGTGCCAGCAGTTATAACGAACTGAGTCAGCAGTTCTTC.

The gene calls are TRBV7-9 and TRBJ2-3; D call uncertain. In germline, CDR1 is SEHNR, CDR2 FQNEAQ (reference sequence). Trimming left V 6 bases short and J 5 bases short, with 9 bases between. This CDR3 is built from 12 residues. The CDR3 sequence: CASSQAKDTQYF. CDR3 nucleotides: TGTGCCAGCAGTCAGGCAAAAGATACGCAGTATTTT.

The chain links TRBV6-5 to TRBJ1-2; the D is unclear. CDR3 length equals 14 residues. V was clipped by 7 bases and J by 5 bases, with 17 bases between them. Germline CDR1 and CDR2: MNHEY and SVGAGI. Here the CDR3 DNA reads TGTGCCAGCACCAACGTCCGGGAAGGGTATGGCTACACCTTC. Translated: CASTNVREGYGYTF.

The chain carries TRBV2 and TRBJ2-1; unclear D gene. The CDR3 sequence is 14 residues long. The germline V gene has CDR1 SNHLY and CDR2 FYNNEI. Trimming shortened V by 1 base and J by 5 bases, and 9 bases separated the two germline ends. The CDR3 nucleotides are TGTGCCAGCAGTGAAGTATGGCCAAACAATGAGCAGTTCTTC. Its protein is CASSEVWPNNEQFF.

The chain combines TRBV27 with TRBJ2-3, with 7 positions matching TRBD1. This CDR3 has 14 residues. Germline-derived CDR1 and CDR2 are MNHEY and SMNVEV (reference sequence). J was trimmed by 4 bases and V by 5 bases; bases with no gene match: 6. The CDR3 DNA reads TGTGCCAGCAGTGACAGGGCTTTTCCAGATACGCAGTATTTT. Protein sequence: CASSDRAFPDTQYF.

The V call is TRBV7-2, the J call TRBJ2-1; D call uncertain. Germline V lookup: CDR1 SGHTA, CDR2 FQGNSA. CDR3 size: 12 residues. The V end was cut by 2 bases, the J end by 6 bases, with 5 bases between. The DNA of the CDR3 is TGTGCCAGCAGCTTACTAACCAATGAGCAGTTCTTC. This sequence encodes CASSLLTNEQFF.

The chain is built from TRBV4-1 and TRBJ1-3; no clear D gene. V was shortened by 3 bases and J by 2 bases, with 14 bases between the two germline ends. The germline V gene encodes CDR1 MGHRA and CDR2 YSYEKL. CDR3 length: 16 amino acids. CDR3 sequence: CASSQMTQGTGNTIYF. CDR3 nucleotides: TGCGCCAGCAGCCAGATGACTCAAGGAACTGGAAACACCATATATTTT.

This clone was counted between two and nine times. CDR3 DNA: TGTGCCAGCAGCCCGAGGACAGGGAATCAGCCCCAGCATTTT. Its translation is CASSPRTGNQPQHF. The V gene is TRBV7-2, the J gene TRBJ1-5; 8 positions agree with TRBD1. The CDR3 length is 14 residues. V was pared by 5 bases and J by 4 bases, with 4 bases of the junction left unmatched. From germline, CDR1 is SGHTA and CDR2 FQGNSA.

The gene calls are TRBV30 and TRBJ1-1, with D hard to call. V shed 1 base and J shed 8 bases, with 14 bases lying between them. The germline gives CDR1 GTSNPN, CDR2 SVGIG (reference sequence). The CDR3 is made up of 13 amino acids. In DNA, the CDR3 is TGTGCCTGGAGTGGAGGGTGGGAAAGCGAAGCTTTCTTT. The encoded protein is CAWSGGWESEAFF.

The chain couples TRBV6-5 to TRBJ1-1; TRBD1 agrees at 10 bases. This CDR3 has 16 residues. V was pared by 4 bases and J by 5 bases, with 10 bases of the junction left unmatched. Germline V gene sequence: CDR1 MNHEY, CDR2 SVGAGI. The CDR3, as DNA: TGTGCCAGCAGTTCCGGGACAGGGGCCTCCTGGACTGAAGCTTTCTTT. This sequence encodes CASSSGTGASWTEAFF.

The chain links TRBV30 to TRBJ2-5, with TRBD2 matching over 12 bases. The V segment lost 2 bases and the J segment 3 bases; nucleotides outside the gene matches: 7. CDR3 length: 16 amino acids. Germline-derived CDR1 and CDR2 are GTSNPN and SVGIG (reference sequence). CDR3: CAWSLTSGRIKETQYF. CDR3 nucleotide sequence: TGTGCCTGGAGTTTGACTAGCGGGAGAATTAAAGAGACCCAGTACTTC.

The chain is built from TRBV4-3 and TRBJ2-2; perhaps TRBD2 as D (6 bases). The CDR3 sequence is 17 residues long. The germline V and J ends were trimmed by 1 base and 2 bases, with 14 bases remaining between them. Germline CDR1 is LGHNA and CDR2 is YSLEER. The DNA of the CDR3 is TGCGCCAGCAGCCAAGTTTTAGCGGAGGTAAACACCGGGGAGCTGTTTTTT. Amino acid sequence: CASSQVLAEVNTGELFF.

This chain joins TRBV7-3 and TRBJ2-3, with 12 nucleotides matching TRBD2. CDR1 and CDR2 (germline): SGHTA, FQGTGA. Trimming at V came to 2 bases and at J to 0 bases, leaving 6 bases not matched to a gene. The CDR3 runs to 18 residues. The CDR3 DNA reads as TGTGCCAGCAGCTTATTTAGGACTAGCGGGACCAGCACAGATACGCAGTATTTT. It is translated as CASSLFRTSGTSTDTQYF.